These 11 T cell receptor beta chains were all obtained from the same sample, sequenced in a study of cytomegalovirus exposure and HLA in healthy donors. Assay used: immunoSEQ multiplex PCR; TCRdb lists only in-frame clones, some missing. This table has some 54,000 clones, 80% to 95% appearing once. Material: PBMCs. The receptor source for this set is a man between 18 and 35 years old in good health and CMV-seronegative.

The genes are TRBV9 and TRBJ2-1; 11 positions match TRBD2. This CDR3 has 16 residues. Germline assignment: CDR1 SGDLS and CDR2 YYNGEE. Trimming removed 3 bases from V and 9 bases from J; junction bases left unmatched: 11. The CDR3 spells CASSALTSGRGSEQFF. The CDR3, as DNA: TGTGCCAGCAGCGCCTTAACTAGCGGGAGAGGGAGTGAGCAGTTCTTC.

The rearrangement uses TRBV6-5 and TRBJ2-1, with 10 bases lining up with TRBD1. This CDR3 comprises 15 residues. Looked up from germline, CDR1 is MNHEY and CDR2 is SVGAGI. Trimming removed 6 bases from V and 7 bases from J; junction bases left unmatched: 9. The CDR3: CASSPRDRGFNEQFF. The CDR3 DNA reads TGTGCCAGCAGCCCAAGGGACAGGGGATTTAATGAGCAGTTCTTC.

The V call is TRBV10-1, the J call TRBJ2-5, with 9 bases that match TRBD2. The CDR3 covers 16 residues. V shed 2 bases, J shed 5 bases, and the junction held 9 bases outside the gene matches. Germline CDR1 and CDR2: WNHNN and SYGVQD (reference sequence). Here the CDR3 DNA reads TGCGCCAGCAGTGAGCTGATCGCGGGAGGGCCCGAGACCCAGTACTTC. Its translation is CASSELIAGGPETQYF.

This clone was seen only a few times. The chain has TRBV6-1 and TRBJ2-7, with 12 positions matching TRBD2. Germline loops: CDR1 MNHNS, CDR2 SASEGT. Trimming took 6 bases from V and 6 from J; bases not matched to a gene: 6. The CDR3 spans 14 residues. CDR3 sequence reads: CASRASGRASEQYF. CDR3 in DNA: TGTGCCAGCAGGGCTAGCGGGAGGGCGTCCGAGCAGTACTTC.

The V and J genes are TRBV18 and TRBJ1-1; D perhaps matches TRBD1 (6 bases). Germline CDR1 KGHSH, CDR2 LQKENI. The CDR3 has 14 amino acids. V gave up 3 bases and J gave up 2 bases, with 10 bases separating them. In DNA, the CDR3 is TGTGCCAGCTCACCCACAGGGAAAAACACTGAAGCTTTCTTT. It codes for CASSPTGKNTEAFF.

The V and J genes are TRBV5-4 and TRBJ2-2; TRBD2 matches 9 bases. This CDR3 comprises 17 residues. From germline, CDR1 is SGHNT and CDR2 YYREEE (reference sequence). With 4 bases clipped from V and 9 bases from J, the junction kept 16 bases outside the gene matches. CDR3 coding DNA: TGTGCCAGCAGCCCTGGGACTAGCCCCCGTGTGGTCCGGGAGCTGTTTTTT. This sequence encodes CASSPGTSPRVVRELFF. Together with reference TRBV5-4 and TRBJ2-2, the CDR3 gives the full variable domain: ETGVTQSPTHLIKTRGQQVTLRCSSQSGHNTVSWYQQALGQGPQFIFQYYREEENGRGNFPPRFSGLQFPNYSSELNVNALELDDSALYLCASSPGTSPRVVRELFFGEGSRLTVL.

The V gene is TRBV29-1, the J gene TRBJ1-2, with D possibly TRBD1 on 5 matching bases. The ends were cut back, 3 bases at V and 7 bases at J, with 15 bases in the middle. This CDR3 comprises 13 residues. Germline V gives CDR1 SQVTM, CDR2 ANQGSEA. This CDR3 is CSVDESIGGGYTF. The CDR3 region has the DNA TGCAGCGTTGACGAGTCCATCGGGGGTGGCTACACCTTC.

This chain's CDR3 is CASSLVDPLRETQYF. The CDR3 DNA sequence: TGTGCCAGCAGCTTAGTCGACCCCTTGAGGGAGACCCAGTACTTC. This chain joins TRBV7-8 and TRBJ2-5; no firm D call. V gave up 1 base and J gave up 5 bases, with 14 bases separating them. The CDR3 is 15 amino acids. Germline assignment: CDR1 SGHVS and CDR2 FQNEAQ.

V usage is TRBV28 and J usage is TRBJ1-2; 9 positions match TRBD1. This CDR3 spans 13 amino acids. After removal of 6 bases from V and 5 bases from J, the junction contained 4 bases not matched to a gene. Germline CDR1 MDHEN, CDR2 SYDVKM. CDR3 amino acids: CASSMGQGYGYTF. CDR3 bases: TGTGCCAGCAGCATGGGACAGGGTTATGGCTACACCTTC.

The chain joins TRBV7-8 to TRBJ2-2; a weak D match, TRBD2 (6 bases). CDR1 SGHVS and CDR2 FQNEAQ come from the germline V gene. This CDR3 region has 16 residues. V was trimmed by 1 base and J by 5 bases, leaving 14 bases between them. The CDR3 here is CASSLGGTLVTGELFF. As DNA, the CDR3 is TGTGCCAGCAGCTTAGGCGGGACCTTAGTTACCGGGGAGCTGTTTTTT. Complete variable domain (other parts from reference TRBV7-8 and TRBJ2-2): GAGVSQSPRYKVAKRGQDVALRCDPISGHVSLFWYQQALGQGPEFLTYFQNEAQLDKSGLPSDRFFAERPEGSVSTLKIQRTQQEDSAVYLCASSLGGTLVTGELFFGEGSRLTVL.

The V gene is TRBV30, the J gene TRBJ2-7, with 8 bases aligning to TRBD1. The junction had 9 bases not matched to a gene; V was cut back by 3 bases and J by 2 bases. The CDR3 has 15 amino acids. The germline V gene encodes CDR1 GTSNPN and CDR2 SVGIG (reference sequence). DNA for the CDR3: TGTGCCTGGAGACAGCGTTACAGGGGGACCTACGAGCAGTACTTC. This sequence encodes CAWRQRYRGTYEQYF.